This entry lists 13 T cell receptor beta chains sequenced from one sample in a study of blood T cell repertoires in COVID-19. This table comes from immunoSEQ multiplex PCR, and its TCRdb copy is limited to in-frame clones, with some not included. The repertoire includes about 40,000 clones, around 90% of them detected once, and approximately 8.1% sits in the top ten. The sequenced material came from peripheral blood. Receptors originate from a woman between 65 and 79 years old with acute or convalescent COVID-19.

This clone was recorded only once. This sequence joins TRBV18 and TRBJ1-5; perhaps TRBD1 as D (5 bases). Germline assignment: CDR1 KGHSH and CDR2 LQKENI. This CDR3 contains 13 residues. Trimming left V 3 bases short and J 5 bases short, with 8 bases between. The CDR3 sequence is CASSPVGDQPQHF. The DNA for the CDR3 is TGTGCCAGCTCACCGGTAGGGGATCAGCCCCAGCATTTT.

In its sample, this clone was seen once. The DNA for the CDR3 is TGTGCCATCAGTACGGGGTACGAGCAGTACGTC. Translating gives CAISTGYEQYV. V and J are TRBV10-3 and TRBJ2-7; tentatively, D is TRBD2 (5 bases). The CDR3 runs to 11 residues. V lost 5 bases and J lost 4, with 6 bases in between. Germline CDR1 and CDR2: ENHRY and SYGVKD.

The table lists this clone with a few counts. V and J are TRBV6-2 or TRBV6-3 and TRBJ2-7, with TRBD2 identical over 12 bases. The germline gives CDR1 MNHEY, CDR2 SVGEGT. The CDR3 extends over 17 amino acids. J was trimmed by 0 bases and V by 6 bases; bases with no gene match: 9. The CDR3 nucleotides are TGTGCCAGCAGCCCCGGGACTAGCGGGCCAAACTCCTACGAGCAGTACGTC. Translated: CASSPGTSGPNSYEQYV.

The chain recombines TRBV5-4 with TRBJ1-3; D remains ambiguous. CDR3 length: 15 residues. Per germline, CDR1 SGHNT and CDR2 YYREEE (reference sequence). The germline V and J ends were trimmed by 0 bases and 4 bases, with 11 bases remaining between them. CDR3 in amino acids: CASSLGAGSGNTIYF. The CDR3 coding sequence is TGTGCCAGCAGCTTGGGAGCGGGGTCAGGAAACACCATATATTTT.

This chain connects TRBV19 to TRBJ2-1; D may be TRBD2 (7 bases). The CDR3 is made up of 18 amino acids. Between the trimmed V and J ends, which lost 4 bases and 4 bases, there was a span of 23 bases. The V gene's germline CDR1 is LNHDA and CDR2 SQIVND (reference sequence). The CDR3, as DNA: TGTGCCAGTAGTAGGCCGTGGGGGGGCAAGGGCGTTTACAATGAGCAGTTCTTC. As protein: CASSRPWGGKGVYNEQFF.

This chain uses TRBV7-9 with TRBJ1-2; D not resolved. Germline CDR1 reads SEHNR; CDR2 reads FQNEAQ (reference sequence). V dropped 1 base and J dropped 8 bases, with 11 bases sitting between them. This CDR3 is built from 13 residues. In DNA form, the CDR3 reads TGTGCCAGCAGCTTAGTGGCTCGGGGAGGCTACACCTTC. It is translated as CASSLVARGGYTF.

This sequence joins TRBV5-5 and TRBJ1-2; D gene ambiguous. Trimming took off 0 bases at V and 8 bases at J, with 17 bases between the two ends. Germline-derived CDR1 and CDR2 are SGHKS and YYEKEE (reference sequence). The CDR3 spans 15 residues. The CDR3 reads CASSLDSPGVGGYTF. CDR3 in DNA: TGTGCCAGCAGCTTGGACTCCCCCGGGGTTGGCGGCTACACCTTC.

This sequence joins TRBV4-2 and TRBJ2-2; no reliable D call. CDR1 is LGHNA and CDR2 is YNFKEQ in the germline V gene. The CDR3 is made up of 12 amino acids. The V gene lost 1 base and the J gene lost 8 bases, with 5 bases spanning the gap. CDR3 nucleotide sequence: TGTGCCAGCAGCCAAGCCAGGGGGGAGCTGTTTTTT. Its protein product is CASSQARGELFF.

This chain connects TRBV7-9 to TRBJ2-1; TRBD2 aligns across 9 bases. Looked up from germline, CDR1 is SEHNR and CDR2 is FQNEAQ (reference sequence). The CDR3 has 15 amino acids. J lost 5 bases, V lost 4 bases, and 6 bases had no gene match. The CDR3 here is CASSSAGGWDNEQFF. CDR3 coding DNA: TGTGCCAGCAGCTCAGCGGGAGGTTGGGACAATGAGCAGTTCTTC. Supplemented by reference TRBV7-9 and TRBJ2-1, the full variable domain reads DTGVSQNPRHKITKRGQNVTFRCDPISEHNRLYWYRQTLGQGPEFLTYFQNEAQLEKSRLLSDRFSAERPKGSFSTLEIQRTEQGDSAMYLCASSSAGGWDNEQFFGPGTRLTVL.

The V and J genes are TRBV20-1 and TRBJ2-3, with D possibly TRBD2 on 5 matching bases. V was cut by 3 bases and J by 6 bases, with 16 bases left in between. The CDR3 contains 14 residues. Germline assignment: CDR1 DFQATT and CDR2 SNEGSKA (reference sequence). The CDR3 is CSASTSQPSDTQYF. The CDR3 coding sequence is TGCAGTGCTAGTACTAGTCAACCATCGGATACGCAGTATTTT.

CDR3 amino acids: CAWSVIPGAEAFF. The CDR3 nucleotides read TGTGCCTGGAGTGTAATTCCGGGGGCTGAAGCTTTCTTT. V gene TRBV30 combines with J gene TRBJ1-1, with D perhaps matching TRBD1 (5 bases). The CDR3 loop spans 13 amino acids. Trimming shortened V by 0 bases and J by 6 bases, and 11 bases separated the two germline ends. Germline CDR1 is GTSNPN and CDR2 is SVGIG (reference sequence).

The chain employs TRBV7-9 and TRBJ1-5; unclear D gene. V gave up 0 bases and J gave up 5 bases, with 14 bases separating them. CDR1 and CDR2 (germline): SEHNR, FQNEAQ (reference sequence). The CDR3 runs 16 residues. The CDR3: CASSLALEWGDQPQHF. CDR3 DNA sequence: TGTGCCAGCAGCTTAGCGCTTGAGTGGGGAGATCAGCCCCAGCATTTT. Based on the CDR3 plus reference TRBV7-9 and TRBJ1-5, the full variable domain is DTGVSQNPRHKITKRGQNVTFRCDPISEHNRLYWYRQTLGQGPEFLTYFQNEAQLEKSRLLSDRFSAERPKGSFSTLEIQRTEQGDSAMYLCASSLALEWGDQPQHFGDGTRLSIL.

The V gene is TRBV6-2 or TRBV6-3, the J gene TRBJ2-3; TRBD2 might be the D (6 bases). The CDR3 spans 13 residues. The germline CDR1 and CDR2 sequences are MNHEY and SVGEGT. The V end lost 5 bases, the J end lost 6 bases, and 12 bases lay between the germline ends. DNA for the CDR3: TGTGCCAGCAGTCGGGGGATTCCGGATACGCAGTATTTT. Its protein product is CASSRGIPDTQYF.